The 13 T cell receptor beta chains in this list originate from one sample, sequenced in a study of T cells in Graves' hyperthyroidism and ophthalmopathy. RNA transcripts gave rise to amplified TCR beta CDR3 regions. The HTBI primer set drove a first-round RT-PCR of the TCR CDR3. TCRdb ran MiXCR on the multiplex PCR reads and lists one entry per CDR3 protein. Seen here are a few hundred thousand distinct CDR3 sequences, roughly a sixth observed once, and the top ten hold around 28%. Sequenced sample: blood. Every receptor here comes from a woman aged 30 to 39 with Graves' ophthalmopathy.

This clonotype was counted many times. CDR3 region: CAIGTPGTNEQFF. The CDR3, as DNA: TGTGCCATTGGCACCCCAGGGACCAATGAGCAGTTCTTC. The V and J genes are TRBV2 and TRBJ2-1; D tentatively reads TRBD1 or TRBD2 (5 bases each). The CDR3 sequence is 13 residues long. CDR1 is SNHLY, CDR2 FYNNEI, per germline. V gave up 10 bases and J gave up 6 bases, with 16 bases separating them. Variable domain in full (rest from reference TRBV2 and TRBJ2-1): EPEVTQTPSHQVTQMGQEVILRCVPISNHLYFYWYRQILGQKVEFLVSFYNNEISEKSEIFDDQFSVERPDGSNFTLKIRSTKLEDSAMYFCAIGTPGTNEQFFGPGTRLTVL.

This clonotype was detected only a few times. A junction end diverges from the germline sequence, so it may reflect a read error. The gene calls are TRBV2 and TRBJ2-1, with 10 bases lining up with TRBD2. CDR1 SNHLY and CDR2 FYNNEI come from the germline V gene. The CDR3 sequence is 15 residues long. CDR3 region: CASSAGTSAYNEQLF. Written as DNA, the CDR3 is TGTGCCAGCAGCGCCGGGACTAGCGCTTACAATGAGCAGCTCTTC.

This chain connects TRBV19 to TRBJ1-5; D is ambiguous. The CDR3 extends over 14 amino acids. Trimming removed 5 bases at V and 3 bases at J, with 11 bases between. The germline gives CDR1 LNHDA, CDR2 SQIVND (reference sequence). The CDR3 reads CASSEDGDNQPQHF. The CDR3 bases are TGTGCCAGTAGTGAAGACGGGGACAATCAGCCCCAGCATTTT.

The sample holds a few counts of this clonotype. The chain links TRBV5-1 to TRBJ2-5; TRBD2 matches at 8 bases. Germline assignment: CDR1 SGHRS and CDR2 YFSETQ. The CDR3 covers 15 residues. V shed 3 bases and J 1 base; nucleotides not matched to a gene: 5. The CDR3 here is CASSSRGTSQETQYF. DNA of the CDR3: TGCGCCAGCAGCTCCAGAGGGACTAGCCAAGAGACCCAGTACTTC.

This clonotype was picked up a small number of times. This rearrangement joins TRBV29-1 to TRBJ2-4; 7 bases are shared with TRBD2. From germline, CDR1 is SQVTM and CDR2 ANQGSEA. V dropped 0 bases and J dropped 1; count of bases not matched to a gene: 3. This CDR3 is built from 15 residues. Written as DNA, the CDR3 is TGCAGCGTTGAAGAAGCCGGGAGGGCCAAAAACATTCAGTACTTC. This translates into CSVEEAGRAKNIQYF.

This clonotype occurred a few times. The chain has TRBV12-3 or TRBV12-4 and TRBJ1-1, with 7 bases that match TRBD1. This CDR3 has 15 amino acids. V shed 1 base, J shed 5 bases, and the junction held 7 bases outside the gene matches. The CDR3: CASSLGQGRGTEAFF. The CDR3 region has the DNA TGTGCCAGCAGTTTAGGACAGGGCCGAGGGACTGAAGCTTTCTTT.

This clonotype has ten or more counts. The V gene is TRBV7-3, the J gene TRBJ2-1; D is perhaps TRBD2 (5 bases). CDR1 and CDR2 from the germline V gene are SGHTA and FQGTGA. Trimming stripped 5 bases from V and 9 bases from J, with 11 bases between. The CDR3 runs 12 residues. The CDR3 protein is CASSRPAGEQFF. The DNA for the CDR3 is TGTGCCAGCAGCCGACCCGCGGGTGAGCAGTTCTTC.

In this sample, this clonotype turned up many times. This sequence joins TRBV28 and TRBJ1-3, with a weak D call TRBD1 (5 bases). CDR1 and CDR2 from the germline V gene are MDHEN and SYDVKM. The CDR3 loop spans 18 amino acids. V lost 4 bases and J lost 0, with 19 bases in between. The DNA of the CDR3 is TGTGCCAGCAGTTCCGGGGGACTACAGGCAAACTCTGGAAACACCATATATTTT. Amino acids: CASSSGGLQANSGNTIYF.

The rearrangement joins TRBV20-1 to TRBJ2-7, with unresolved D. The CDR3 extends over 10 amino acids. Germline assignment: CDR1 DFQATT and CDR2 SNEGSKA (reference sequence). Trimming left V 7 bases short and J 4 bases short, with 8 bases between. CDR3 coding DNA: TGCAGTGAAGGGCGGTACGAGCAGTACTTC. It yields the protein CSEGRYEQYF.

This clonotype was detected many times. The chain carries TRBV18 and TRBJ2-1; D ambiguous. This CDR3 is 15 amino acids long. Trimming took 3 bases from V and 4 from J, leaving 13 bases between them. Per the germline V gene, CDR1 is KGHSH and CDR2 is LQKENI. Here the CDR3 DNA reads TGTGCCAGCTCACCCCAGGCAGCCCTATACAATGAGCAGTTCTTC. Amino acids: CASSPQAALYNEQFF.

The J gene is TRBJ1-2, the V gene TRBV9, with D possibly matching TRBD1 (5 bases). Trimming cost V 0 bases and J 6 bases, with 15 bases left between them. This CDR3 comprises 15 residues. Germline CDR1 reads SGDLS; CDR2 reads YYNGEE. The CDR3 DNA reads as TGTGCCAGCAGCGTAGATCGGGGGGGGGTCGATGGCTACACCTTC. It yields the protein CASSVDRGGVDGYTF.

This clonotype was seen at least ten times. The chain is built from TRBV5-6 and TRBJ2-7; maybe TRBD2 (5 bases). The CDR3 has 16 residues. CDR1 and CDR2 (germline): SGHDT, YYEEEE. V gave up 4 bases and J gave up 2 bases, with 19 bases separating them. Here the CDR3 DNA reads TGTGCCAGCAGCCACGTTGAGGGTTCCGGACCCTACGAGCAGTACTTC. It is translated as CASSHVEGSGPYEQYF.

This clonotype was observed a handful of times. V and J are TRBV19 and TRBJ1-5; no reliable D call. The germline gives CDR1 LNHDA, CDR2 SQIVND (reference sequence). The CDR3 totals 12 residues. The V end lost 3 bases, the J end lost 6 bases, and 6 bases lay between the germline ends. This chain's CDR3 is CASSINRQPQHF. As DNA, the CDR3 is TGTGCCAGTAGTATCAACCGTCAGCCCCAGCATTTT.